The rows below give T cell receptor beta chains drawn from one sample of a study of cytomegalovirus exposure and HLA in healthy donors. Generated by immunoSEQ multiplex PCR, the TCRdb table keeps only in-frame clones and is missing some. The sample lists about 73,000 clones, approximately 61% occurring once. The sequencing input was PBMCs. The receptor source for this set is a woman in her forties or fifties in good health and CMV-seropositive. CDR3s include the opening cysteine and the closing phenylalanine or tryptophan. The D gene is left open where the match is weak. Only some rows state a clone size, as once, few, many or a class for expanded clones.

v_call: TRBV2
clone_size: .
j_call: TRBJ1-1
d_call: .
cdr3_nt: TGTGCCAGCAGTGATCCAGAACTAGGGAACACTGAAGCTTTCTTT
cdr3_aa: CASSDPELGNTEAFF

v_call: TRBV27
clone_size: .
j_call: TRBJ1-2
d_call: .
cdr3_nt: TGTGCCAGCAGTTTGTTTGCTAGCTATGGCTACACCTTC
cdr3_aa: CASSLFASYGYTF

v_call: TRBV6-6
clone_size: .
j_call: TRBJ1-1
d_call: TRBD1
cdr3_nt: TGTGCCAGCACCGTGGGACAGGGAGGACCGAACACTGAAGCTTTCTTT
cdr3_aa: CASTVGQGGPNTEAFF

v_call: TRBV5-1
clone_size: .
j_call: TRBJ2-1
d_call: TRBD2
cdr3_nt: TGCGCCAGCAGCCACCGGACTAGCGGGGCGAGCTACAATGAGCAGTTCTTC
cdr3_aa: CASSHRTSGASYNEQFF

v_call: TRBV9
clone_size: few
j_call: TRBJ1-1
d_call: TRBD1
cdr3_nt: TGTGCCAGCAGCGCCGGGACAGACGCGAACACTGAAGCTTTCTTT
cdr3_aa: CASSAGTDANTEAFF

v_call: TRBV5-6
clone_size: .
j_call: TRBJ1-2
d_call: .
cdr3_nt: TGTGCCAGCAGCCGGACAGCCGACCTCGGGTATGGCTACACCTTC
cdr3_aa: CASSRTADLGYGYTF

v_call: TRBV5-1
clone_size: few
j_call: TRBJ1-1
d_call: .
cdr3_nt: TGCGCCAGCAACGACGGGGGACCTGAAGCTTTCTTT
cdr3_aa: CASNDGGPEAFF

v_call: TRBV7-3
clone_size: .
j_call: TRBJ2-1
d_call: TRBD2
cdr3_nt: TGTGCCAGCAGCTTAAGTGGCGGGGGATTCTACAATGAGCAGTTCTTC
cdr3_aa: CASSLSGGGFYNEQFF

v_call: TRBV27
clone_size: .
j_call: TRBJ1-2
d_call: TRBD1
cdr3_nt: TGTGCCAGCAGTCTCGGGACAGGGGTTAACTATGGCTACACCTTC
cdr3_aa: CASSLGTGVNYGYTF

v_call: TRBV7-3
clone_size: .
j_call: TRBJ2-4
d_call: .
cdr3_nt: TGTGCCAGCAGCCCACAGGGGGGGAACATTCAGTACTTC
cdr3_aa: CASSPQGGNIQYF

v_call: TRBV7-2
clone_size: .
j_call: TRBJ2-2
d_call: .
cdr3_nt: TGTGCCAGCAGCTTAGCGGCCCTCACCGGGGAGCTGTTTTTT
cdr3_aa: CASSLAALTGELFF

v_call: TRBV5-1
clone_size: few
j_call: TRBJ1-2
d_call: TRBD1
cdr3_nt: TGCGCCAGCAGCTTGGATGGGACAGCGTATGGCTACACCTTC
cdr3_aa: CASSLDGTAYGYTF

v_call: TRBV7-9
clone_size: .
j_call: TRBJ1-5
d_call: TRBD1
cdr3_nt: TGTGCCAGCAGATCGGACAGGAGCAATCAGCCCCAGCATTTT
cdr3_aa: CASRSDRSNQPQHF

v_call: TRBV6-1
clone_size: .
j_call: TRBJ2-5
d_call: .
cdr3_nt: TGTGCCAGCAGTGAAGGGGCGACGGCGGGGGAGACCCAGTACTTC
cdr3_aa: CASSEGATAGETQYF

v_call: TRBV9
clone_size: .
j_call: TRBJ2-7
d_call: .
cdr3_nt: TGTGCCAGCAGCGCAACCGGAGCAGGGATCGAGCAGTACTTC
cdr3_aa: CASSATGAGIEQYF

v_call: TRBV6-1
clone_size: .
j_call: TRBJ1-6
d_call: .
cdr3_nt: TGTGCCAGCTCCAGGTGGAATTCACCCCTCCACTTT
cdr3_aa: CASSRWNSPLHF